This record covers a single T cell receptor beta chain. Its antigen is still unknown. These data come from a study of shared clonotypes between healthy human individuals. Regarding the study as a whole: The sharing of around 5% of naive CD4 clonotypes was seen across a handful of donors. The represented genetic and exposure-history diversity was limited by the small number of donors.

Each replicate PCR on the sorted subsets used about 220 ng DNA (around 30,000 T cell genomes). As processed by the authors: Filtering differed for immunoSEQ, which gave only junction sequences without quality scores. TCRdb keeps only in-frame clones here, not all; method: immunoSEQ multiplex PCR. Clone size and the V and J calls come from that table; the DNA yielded D and trimming. The sample has 800,000 to 1,200,000 clones; about 84% are singletons. The receptor's source is a man aged 18 to 29 in good health. Some clones in this sample may be carry-over from other donors' samples. The sequenced sample was memory CD4+ T cells from PBMCs. The subset was: CD45RA-negative fraction.

For the CDR3, the DNA is TGTGCCAGTAGGGGACAGGGGGTTGGGGCCACTGAAGCTTTCTTT. Translated, it gives CASRGQGVGATEAFF. V gene TRBV19 combines with J gene TRBJ1-1; TRBD1 agrees at 11 bases. The CDR3 length is 15 residues. Germline assignment: CDR1 LNHDA and CDR2 SQIVND (reference sequence). V trimming: 6 bases; J trimming: 4 bases; junction bases outside the gene matches: 7.